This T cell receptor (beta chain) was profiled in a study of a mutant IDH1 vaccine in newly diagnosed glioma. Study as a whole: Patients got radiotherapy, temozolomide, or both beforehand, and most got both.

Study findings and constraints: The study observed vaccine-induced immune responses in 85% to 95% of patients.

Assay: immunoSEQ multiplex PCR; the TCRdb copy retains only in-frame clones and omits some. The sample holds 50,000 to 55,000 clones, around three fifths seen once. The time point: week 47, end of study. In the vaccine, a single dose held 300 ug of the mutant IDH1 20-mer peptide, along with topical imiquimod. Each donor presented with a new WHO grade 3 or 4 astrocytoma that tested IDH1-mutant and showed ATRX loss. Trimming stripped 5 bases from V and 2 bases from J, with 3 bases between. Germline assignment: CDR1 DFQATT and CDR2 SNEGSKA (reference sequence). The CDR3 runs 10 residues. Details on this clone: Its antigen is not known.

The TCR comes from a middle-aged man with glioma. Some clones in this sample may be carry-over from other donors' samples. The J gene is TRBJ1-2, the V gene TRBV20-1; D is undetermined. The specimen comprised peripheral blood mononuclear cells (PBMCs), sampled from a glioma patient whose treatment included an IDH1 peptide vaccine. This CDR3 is CSAFNYGYTF. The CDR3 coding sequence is TGCAGTGCTTTCAACTATGGCTACACCTTC.